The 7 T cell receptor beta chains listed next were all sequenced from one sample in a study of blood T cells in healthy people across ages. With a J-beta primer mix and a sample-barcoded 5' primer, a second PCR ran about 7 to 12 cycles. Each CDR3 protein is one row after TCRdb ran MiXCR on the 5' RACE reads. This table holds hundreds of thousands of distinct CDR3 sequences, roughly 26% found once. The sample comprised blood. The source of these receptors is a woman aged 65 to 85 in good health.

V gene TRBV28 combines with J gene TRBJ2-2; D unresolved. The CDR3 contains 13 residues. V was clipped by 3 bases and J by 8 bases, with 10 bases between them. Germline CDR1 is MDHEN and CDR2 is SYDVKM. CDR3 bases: TGTGCCAGCAGTTTTGACCCCGGGGGGGAGCTGTTTTTT. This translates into CASSFDPGGELFF.

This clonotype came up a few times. CDR3 amino acids: CASSQERRPGELFF. The CDR3 DNA reads as TGTGCCAGCAGCCAAGAGCGACGACCCGGGGAGCTGTTTTTT. The chain combines TRBV3-1 with TRBJ2-2, with D unclear. The CDR3 sequence is 14 residues long. V shed 0 bases and J shed 6 bases, with 8 bases lying between them. Germline values: CDR1 LGHDT, CDR2 YNNKEL (reference sequence).

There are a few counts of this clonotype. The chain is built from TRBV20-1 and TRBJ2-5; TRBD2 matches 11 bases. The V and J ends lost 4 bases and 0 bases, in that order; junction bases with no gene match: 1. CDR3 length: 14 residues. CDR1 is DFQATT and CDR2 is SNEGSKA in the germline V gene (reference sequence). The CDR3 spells CSAKTSGNQETQYF. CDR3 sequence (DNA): TGCAGTGCTAAGACTAGCGGGAACCAAGAGACCCAGTACTTC.

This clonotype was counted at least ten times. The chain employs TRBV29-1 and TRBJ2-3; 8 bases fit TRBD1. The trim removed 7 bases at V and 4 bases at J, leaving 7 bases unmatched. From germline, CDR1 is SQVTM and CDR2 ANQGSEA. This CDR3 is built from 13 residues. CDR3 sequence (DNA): TGCAGCGCTAAAGGACAGGGTGCAGATACGCAGTATTTT. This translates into CSAKGQGADTQYF.

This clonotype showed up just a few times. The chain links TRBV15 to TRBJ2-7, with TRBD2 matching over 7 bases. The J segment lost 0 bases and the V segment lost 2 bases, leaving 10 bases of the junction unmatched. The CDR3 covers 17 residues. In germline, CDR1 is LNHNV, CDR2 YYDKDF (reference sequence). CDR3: CATSRSFQRGNSYEQYF. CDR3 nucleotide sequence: TGTGCCACCAGCAGAAGTTTCCAGCGGGGCAACTCCTACGAGCAGTACTTC.

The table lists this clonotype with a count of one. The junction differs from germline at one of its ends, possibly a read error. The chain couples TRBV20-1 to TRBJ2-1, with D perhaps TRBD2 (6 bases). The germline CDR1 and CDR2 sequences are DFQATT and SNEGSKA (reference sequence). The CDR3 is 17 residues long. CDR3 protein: CSAFSDSGVYSYNEQFF. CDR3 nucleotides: TGCAGTGCTTTCTCGGATAGCGGTGTCTACTCCTACAATGAGCAATTCTTC.

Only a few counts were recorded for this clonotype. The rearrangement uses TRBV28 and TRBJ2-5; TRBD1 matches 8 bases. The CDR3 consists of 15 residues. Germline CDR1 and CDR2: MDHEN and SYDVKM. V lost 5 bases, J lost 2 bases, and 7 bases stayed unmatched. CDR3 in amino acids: CASSPTGQVQETQYF. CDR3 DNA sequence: TGTGCCAGCAGTCCCACGGGACAGGTACAAGAGACCCAGTACTTC.